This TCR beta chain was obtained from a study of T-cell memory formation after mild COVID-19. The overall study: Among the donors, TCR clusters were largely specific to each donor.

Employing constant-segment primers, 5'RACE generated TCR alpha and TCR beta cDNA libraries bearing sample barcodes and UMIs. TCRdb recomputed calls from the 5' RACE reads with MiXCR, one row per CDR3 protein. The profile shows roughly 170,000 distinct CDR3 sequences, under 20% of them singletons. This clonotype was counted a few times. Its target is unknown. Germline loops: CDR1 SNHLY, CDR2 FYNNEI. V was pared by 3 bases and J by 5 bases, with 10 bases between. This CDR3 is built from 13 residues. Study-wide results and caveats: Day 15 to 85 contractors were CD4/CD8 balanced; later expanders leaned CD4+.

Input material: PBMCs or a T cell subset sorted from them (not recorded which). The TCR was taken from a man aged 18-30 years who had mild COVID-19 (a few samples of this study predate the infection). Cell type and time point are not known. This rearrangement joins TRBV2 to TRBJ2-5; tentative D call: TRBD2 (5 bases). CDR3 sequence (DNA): TGTGCCAGCAGTGAGAGTCCGGGGGAGACCCAGTACTTC. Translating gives CASSESPGETQYF.